These T cell receptor beta chains were read from a single sample in a study of CD8+CD57+ T cells in acquired aplastic anemia. One entry per CDR3 protein results from TCRdb running MiXCR on the reads. Seen here are under 200,000 distinct CDR3 sequences, approximately 48% observed once, and the top ten hold 1.8%. Material for sequencing was sorted CD4+, CD8+, or CD8+CD57+ T cells (not recorded which) from PBMCs. These receptors were obtained from a human donor with aplastic anemia. The CDR3 runs from the conserved cysteine through the conserved F or W. The order of the fields is V gene, CDR3 protein.

V gene: TRBV10-3; CDR3 protein: CAISVASSGANVLTF
V gene: TRBV20-1; CDR3 protein: CSARGTSNQPQHF
V gene: TRBV6-1; CDR3 protein: CASSNRVEAFF
V gene: TRBV15; CDR3 protein: CAASSRGGAGANVLTF
V gene: TRBV19; CDR3 protein: CASSIDGTGGNEQYF
V gene: TRBV24-1; CDR3 protein: CATSDSKTGETQYF
V gene: TRBV2; CDR3 protein: CASTGTDNSPLHF
V gene: TRBV2; CDR3 protein: CASRSTGGDEQYF
V gene: TRBV2; CDR3 protein: CASSDLNSNQPQHF
V gene: TRBV7-8; CDR3 protein: CASSPNTGLLNTEAFF
V gene: TRBV7-3; CDR3 protein: CATNREGTGELFF
V gene: TRBV9; CDR3 protein: CASSPAGTNAYEQYF
V gene: TRBV10-3; CDR3 protein: CAISDGASGELFF
V gene: TRBV10-1; CDR3 protein: CASSESGGSYNEQFF
V gene: TRBV6-5; CDR3 protein: CASSPLSRITDTQYF
V gene: TRBV15; CDR3 protein: CATSRDRPGRGNSPLHF
V gene: TRBV2; CDR3 protein: CASSEDATGPTEQFF
V gene: TRBV20-1; CDR3 protein: CSARDHETTAQYF
V gene: TRBV3-1; CDR3 protein: CASSQDRDEQFF
V gene: TRBV27; CDR3 protein: CASSQTRGNTIYF
V gene: TRBV6-4; CDR3 protein: CASSQQAFSDTEAFF
V gene: TRBV15; CDR3 protein: CATSTPGQGYEQYF
V gene: TRBV25-1; CDR3 protein: CASCPEDSKTQYF
V gene: TRBV10-3; CDR3 protein: CASSVDRADTQYF
V gene: TRBV2; CDR3 protein: CASSELAGLATQYF
V gene: TRBV7-3; CDR3 protein: CASSAYPGTVPYTEAFF
V gene: TRBV6-5; CDR3 protein: CASSPSGYGTYEQYF
V gene: TRBV20-1; CDR3 protein: CSARPGTGNEQYF
V gene: TRBV29-1; CDR3 protein: CSVNSQGQDFF
V gene: TRBV10-3; CDR3 protein: CAISESTDTQYF
V gene: TRBV19; CDR3 protein: CASSGTGETQYF
V gene: TRBV5-1; CDR3 protein: CASSLSPYSPLHF
V gene: TRBV2; CDR3 protein: CASSGDGNQPQHF
V gene: TRBV7-9; CDR3 protein: CASMGSSYNEQLF
V gene: TRBV10-3; CDR3 protein: CASSYSRGLAQYF
V gene: TRBV4-1; CDR3 protein: CASSQESQGGRGYTF
V gene: TRBV25-1; CDR3 protein: CASSVSLGDGISYEQYF
V gene: TRBV3-1; CDR3 protein: CASSQGMGRGETQYF
V gene: TRBV29-1; CDR3 protein: CSVDRGEKLFF
V gene: TRBV20-1; CDR3 protein: CSARRTGNTGELFF
V gene: TRBV9; CDR3 protein: CASSAGIQETQYF
V gene: TRBV19; CDR3 protein: CASTNRNQPQHF
V gene: TRBV20-1; CDR3 protein: CSARPDPKIGNTIYF
V gene: TRBV12-3/TRBV12-4; CDR3 protein: CASSFSTGTDTQYF
V gene: TRBV7-3; CDR3 protein: CASSLTKEYEQYF
V gene: TRBV9; CDR3 protein: CASSPPGSTYNEQFF
V gene: TRBV29-1; CDR3 protein: CGVYPRGLNTEAFF
V gene: TRBV20-1; CDR3 protein: CSARVFGLSVEAFF
V gene: TRBV13; CDR3 protein: CASSAAGVIYEQYF